This TCR beta chain was captured by sequencing in a study of cytotoxic CD8 clonotypes in ibrutinib-treated CLL. Background on the study: A median roughly twelve months of treatment, range 6 to 36, preceded the collection of response samples. Broader study findings: Clonality grew at ibrutinib response; at progression, it decreased back toward baseline. In comparison with age-matched healthy donors, baseline clonality was higher and tracked circulating CD8+ T-cell counts.

Sequencing sought depths of 1 in 200,000 to 1 in 1 million T cells. Here immunoSEQ multiplex PCR was the method, and the copy in TCRdb shows in-frame clones only, minus some. In the table there are over 140,000 clones, approximately 80% of which are singletons. Deletions cut 5 bases from V and 1 base from J, with 16 bases between. In germline, CDR1 is SEHNR, CDR2 FQNEAQ (reference sequence). This CDR3 is 16 amino acids long. For this clone: Its antigen is as yet unknown.

The material was PBMCs, obtained after 36 months of ibrutinib treatment. The chain employs TRBV7-9 and TRBJ2-3, with D maybe TRBD1 (5 bases). This TCR derives from a human donor with chronic lymphocytic leukemia. The DNA for the CDR3 is TGTGCCAGCAGCCTGCTCTCCCAGGGCGGCACAGATACGCAGTATTTT. This codes for CASSLLSQGGTDTQYF.